These T cell receptor beta chains were read from a single sample in a study of T cell changes during pregnancy in multiple sclerosis. Measured with immunoSEQ multiplex PCR; TCRdb has only the in-frame clones, and not every one. The data hold about 44,000 clones, with roughly nine tenths observed a single time. The sequenced sample was CD4+ T cells from peripheral blood mononuclear cells, obtained after pregnancy. These receptor sequences come from a female donor with multiple sclerosis, enrolled in a pregnancy study. The CDR3 runs from the conserved cysteine through the conserved F or W. A D gene is named only where the DNA matches it firmly. Some rows have no size entry. The others give once, few or many, or a class for an expanded clone.

abundance	d_gene	j_gene	v_gene	CDR3aa	CDR3nt
once	.	TRBJ2-5	TRBV7-2	CASSLFRSETQYF	TGTGCCAGCAGCTTATTTAGGAGTGAGACCCAGTACTTC
.	TRBD1	TRBJ1-4	TRBV18	CASSPTGTGAVATNEKLFF	TGTGCCAGCTCACCTACCGGGACAGGGGCCGTTGCAACTAATGAAAAACTGTTTTTT
once	.	TRBJ2-7	TRBV5-6	CASSSYILAGGTTYEQYF	TGTGCCAGCAGCTCTTACATCTTAGCTGGGGGGACGACCTACGAGCAGTACTTC
.	TRBD2	TRBJ2-7	TRBV4-2	CASSRTSREYEQYF	TGTGCCAGCAGCAGGACTAGCAGAGAGTACGAGCAGTACTTC
.	TRBD1	TRBJ2-7	TRBV30	CAWTPGTGVGEQYF	TGTGCCTGGACCCCCGGGACAGGGGTCGGCGAGCAGTACTTC
.	.	TRBJ2-7	TRBV12-2	CASRFTGFSPYEQYF	TGTGCAAGTCGCTTTACAGGGTTCTCTCCGTACGAGCAGTACTTC
.	TRBD1	TRBJ1-1	TRBV19	CASHPQGTNTEAFF	TGTGCCAGCCACCCACAGGGGACGAACACTGAAGCTTTCTTT
.	TRBD1	TRBJ2-1	TRBV10-2	CASLTGMNNEQFF	TGCGCCAGCCTGACAGGGATGAACAATGAGCAGTTCTTC
.	TRBD2	TRBJ2-5	TRBV11-3	CASSRTSGSGETQYF	TGTGCCAGCAGCCGGACTAGCGGGAGTGGAGAGACCCAGTACTTC
.	TRBD2	TRBJ2-3	TRBV5-4	CASSLGSSRLAGGTDTQYF	TGTGCCAGCAGCTTGGGGTCCTCCAGGCTAGCGGGAGGCACAGATACGCAGTATTTT
.	.	TRBJ1-4	TRBV30	CASRGRDFATNEKLFF	TGTGCCTCCCGAGGCAGGGACTTTGCAACTAATGAAAAACTGTTTTTT
.	TRBD2	TRBJ2-5	TRBV25-1	CASSDLAGDGETQYF	TGTGCCAGCAGTGATCTAGCGGGAGATGGGGAGACCCAGTACTTC
once	.	TRBJ1-2	TRBV6-5	CASSYLTFTGGYTF	TGTGCCAGCAGTTACTTGACTTTCACTGGAGGCTACACCTTC
once	.	TRBJ2-1	TRBV19	CASTRTEINEQFF	TGTGCCAGTACCCGAACAGAGATCAATGAGCAGTTCTTC
.	.	TRBJ2-7	TRBV21-1	CASSKEQTYEQYF	TGTGCCAGCAGCAAAGAACAGACCTACGAGCAGTACTTC
.	TRBD1	TRBJ2-5	TRBV4-2	CASSQGTGGLETQYF	TGTGCCAGCAGCCAAGGGACAGGGGGCTTGGAGACCCAGTACTTC
.	TRBD2	TRBJ2-1	TRBV9	CASSVVGSGYYNEQFF	TGTGCCAGCAGCGTAGTAGGTAGCGGGTACTACAATGAGCAGTTCTTC
.	TRBD2	TRBJ2-7	TRBV14	CASSQVGGTYEQYF	TGTGCCAGCAGCCAAGTCGGGGGGACCTACGAGCAGTACTTC
.	TRBD1	TRBJ2-7	TRBV6-1	CASTHDRGYEQYF	TGTGCCAGCACCCATGACAGGGGATACGAGCAGTACTTC
.	.	TRBJ2-3	TRBV5-1	CASSISPAVYTDTQYF	TGCGCCAGCAGCATCTCCCCCGCGGTTTACACAGATACGCAGTATTTT
.	.	TRBJ2-7	TRBV2	CASNGDGDEQYF	TGTGCCAGCAACGGAGATGGAGACGAGCAGTACTTC
few	TRBD1	TRBJ1-1	TRBV30	CAWSVGGGINTEAFF	TGTGCCTGGAGTGTAGGAGGGGGCATAAACACTGAAGCTTTCTTT
once	.	TRBJ2-5	TRBV7-9	CASSLGGGQETQYF	TGTGCCAGCAGCCTAGGGGGGGGACAAGAGACCCAGTACTTC
.	.	TRBJ1-4	TRBV6-5	CASKLGLANEKLFF	TGTGCCAGCAAACTGGGGCTTGCTAATGAAAAACTGTTTTTT
.	.	TRBJ2-1	TRBV18	CASSRGIDNEQFF	TGTGCCAGCTCTCGCGGGATCGACAATGAGCAGTTCTTC
.	.	TRBJ2-7	TRBV9	CASSYYEQYF	TGTGCCAGCAGCTACTACGAGCAGTACTTC
.	.	TRBJ1-3	TRBV19	CASTRTPSSGNTIYF	TGTGCCAGTACCAGGACACCGAGCTCTGGAAACACCATATATTTT
.	.	TRBJ2-3	TRBV30	CAWSVVGRFGDTQYF	TGTGCCTGGAGTGTGGTCGGCAGGTTCGGAGATACGCAGTATTTT
.	TRBD1	TRBJ1-2	TRBV5-6	CASRNRDRTLYGYTF	TGTGCCAGCAGAAACCGGGACAGGACCCTCTATGGCTACACCTTC
.	.	TRBJ2-7	TRBV5-4	CASSLEGAAGEQYF	TGTGCCAGCAGCCTGGAAGGAGCTGCCGGGGAGCAGTACTTC
.	.	TRBJ1-2	TRBV6-6	CASSSSEAGSYDYTF	TGTGCCAGCAGTTCCTCCGAGGCGGGGTCCTATGACTACACCTTC
.	.	TRBJ1-4	TRBV18	CASSPGFSEKLFF	TGTGCCAGCTCACCAGGGTTTAGCGAAAAACTGTTTTTT
.	TRBD2	TRBJ2-1	TRBV7-2	CASSLLAGGTYNEQFF	TGTGCCAGCAGCTTACTAGCGGGAGGCACCTACAATGAGCAGTTCTTC
.	.	TRBJ2-1	TRBV5-1	CASSLVGQGYNEQFF	TGCGCCAGCAGCTTGGTGGGGCAGGGCTACAATGAGCAGTTCTTC
.	TRBD1	TRBJ2-7	TRBV19	CASSIYRGPYEQYF	TGTGCCAGTAGTATCTACAGGGGACCCTACGAGCAGTACTTC
.	TRBD2	TRBJ2-7	TRBV2	CASSVRLAGSYEQYF	TGTGCCAGCAGTGTAAGACTAGCGGGATCCTACGAGCAGTACTTC